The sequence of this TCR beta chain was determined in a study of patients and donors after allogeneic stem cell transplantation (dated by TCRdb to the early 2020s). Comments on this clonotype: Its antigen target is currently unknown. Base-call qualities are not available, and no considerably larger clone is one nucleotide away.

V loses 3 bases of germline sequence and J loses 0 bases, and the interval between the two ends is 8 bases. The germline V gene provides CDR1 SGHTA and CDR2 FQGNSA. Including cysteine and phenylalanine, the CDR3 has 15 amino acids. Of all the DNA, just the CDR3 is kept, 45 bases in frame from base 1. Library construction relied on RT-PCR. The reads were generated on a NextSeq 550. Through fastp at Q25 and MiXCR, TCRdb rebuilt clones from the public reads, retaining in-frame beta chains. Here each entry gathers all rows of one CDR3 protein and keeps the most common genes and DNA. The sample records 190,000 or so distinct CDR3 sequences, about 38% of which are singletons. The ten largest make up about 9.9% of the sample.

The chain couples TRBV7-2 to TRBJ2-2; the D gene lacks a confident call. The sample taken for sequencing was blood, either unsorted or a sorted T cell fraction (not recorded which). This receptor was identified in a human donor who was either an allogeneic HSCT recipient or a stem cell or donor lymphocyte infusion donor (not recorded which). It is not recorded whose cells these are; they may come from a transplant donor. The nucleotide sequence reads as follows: TGTGCCAGCAGCTTCAGTAGTACGAACACCGGGGAGCTGTTTTTT. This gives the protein CASSFSSTNTGELFF.